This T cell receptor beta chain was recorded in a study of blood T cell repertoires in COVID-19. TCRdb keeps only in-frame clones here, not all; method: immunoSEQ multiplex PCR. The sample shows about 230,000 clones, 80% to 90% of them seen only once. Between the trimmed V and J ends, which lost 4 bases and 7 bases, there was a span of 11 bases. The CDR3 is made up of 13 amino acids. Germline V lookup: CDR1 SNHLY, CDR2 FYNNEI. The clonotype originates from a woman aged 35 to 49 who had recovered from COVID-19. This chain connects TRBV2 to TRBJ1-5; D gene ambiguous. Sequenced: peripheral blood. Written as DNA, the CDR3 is TGTGCCAGCAGTGGATCGAATGGCCAGCCCCAGCATTTT. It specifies CASSGSNGQPQHF.